The clone carrying this T cell receptor (beta chain) was recorded a few times. Its antigen is not identified. The ends lost 3 bases at V and 1 base at J; junction bases unmatched: 16. The CDR3 is 19 residues long. Germline CDR1 is MDHEN and CDR2 is SYDVKM. This specimen comes from a study of blood T cells in healthy people across ages. Roughly 10 milliliters of peripheral blood were drawn from each donor into EDTA-treated tubes. Using a J-beta primer mix together with a sample-barcoded 5' primer, a second PCR was run for about 7 to 12 cycles. MiXCR was run by TCRdb on the 5' RACE reads, yielding one entry per CDR3 protein. The sample shows 750,000 to 950,000 distinct CDR3 sequences, about 27% of them seen only once. Study conclusions and caveats: Because sorting was not performed, PBMCs prevented conclusive naive versus antigen-experienced comparison. Roughly linear declines in TCR beta diversity per million T cells occurred with age.

The sample was also linked to a second study, of T cells of mothers and their children. That work contributes: Every microgram of extracted RNA entered cDNA synthesis, around 1.4 ug per 15 ul.

The TCR sequence derives from a woman between 35 and 50 years old in good health. The chain combines TRBV28 with TRBJ1-1; the match to TRBD1 covers 8 bases. Sequenced input: blood. CDR3 protein: CASSFTGTGSHRKNTEAFF. The CDR3 region has the DNA TGTGCCAGCAGTTTCACCGGGACAGGCTCCCATCGTAAGAACACTGAAGCTTTCTTT.